This T cell receptor beta chain originates from a study of cytotoxic CD8 clonotypes in ibrutinib-treated CLL. Study at large: The taking of response samples occurred after a median about eleven months of treatment, with a range of 6 to 36.

As regards this clone: Antigen: not known.

Study-level findings and limits: Sampling of sustained-remission and progressing patients occurred at differing times.

CDR1 and CDR2 (germline): LNHNV, YYDKDF (reference sequence). V was pared by 0 bases and J by 7 bases, with 12 bases between. This CDR3 spans 14 amino acids. The table came from immunoSEQ multiplex PCR; TCRdb's copy has only in-frame clones and leaves some out. The sample lists 150,000 or so clones, about three quarters occurring once. The clonotype originates from a human donor with chronic lymphocytic leukemia. The sample consisted of PBMCs, taken after 24 months of ibrutinib treatment. The chain has TRBV15 and TRBJ1-1; D uncertain. Here the CDR3 DNA reads TGTGCCACCAGCAGAGAAGGGCGGACGGATGAAGCTTTCTTT. Translated: CATSREGRTDEAFF.